This TCR beta chain was sequenced during a study of T-cell memory formation after mild COVID-19. Overall study context: Each donor largely had its own TCR clusters. Findings of the study overall: A balance of CD4 and CD8 characterized clones contracting day 15 to 85, whereas later expanders leaned CD4+. For second-wave clones that peaked at day 37, SARS-CoV-2 specificity went unverified.

As for this clonotype: As yet, its antigen is unknown.

One entry per CDR3 protein results from TCRdb running MiXCR on the 5' RACE reads. The data contain a few hundred thousand distinct CDR3 sequences, 14% of them singletons. Germline CDR1 and CDR2: DFQATT and SNEGSKA (reference sequence). The V end was cut by 0 bases, the J end by 2 bases, with 8 bases between. CDR3 length equals 13 residues. The chain couples TRBV20-1 to TRBJ2-7; D gene unclear. The sequence came from a man aged 18 to 29 who had mild COVID-19 (a few samples of this study predate the infection). Cell type and time point are not known. Sequenced sample: PBMCs or a T cell subset sorted from them (not recorded which). This CDR3 reads CSARERNTYEQYF. DNA of the CDR3: TGCAGTGCTAGAGAGAGGAACACCTACGAGCAGTACTTC.